The entry below gives a single T cell receptor (beta chain) sequence along with its context. The antigen is undetermined. The data belong to a study of T cell repertoires in cytomegalovirus infection. Overall study: Carrying CMV and the relevant HLA type showed in public TCR beta signatures.

A single record per CDR3 protein comes from TCRdb applying MiXCR to the reads. Among 200,000 or so distinct CDR3 sequences listed, 28% were seen once. Germline loops: CDR1 MGHRA, CDR2 YSYEKL. The CDR3 is 17 residues long. The ends were cut back, 0 bases at V and 4 bases at J, with 13 bases in the middle. Study-wide results and caveats: The ex vivo response showed dominance by HLA-C-restricted CMV-specific TCR beta clonotypes.

The source material was PBMCs. V usage is TRBV4-1 and J usage is TRBJ2-6, with D unclear. The TCR sequence derives from a human donor in good health (CMV status not recorded). Some clones in this sample may be carry-over from other donors' samples. CDR3 region: CASSQEGQITGANVLTF. CDR3 in DNA: TGCGCCAGCAGCCAAGAAGGTCAAATAACCGGGGCCAACGTCCTGACTTTC.